The 18 T cell receptor beta chains reported below all come from one sample, sequenced in a study of blood T cell repertoires in COVID-19. Data came from immunoSEQ multiplex PCR; TCRdb stores just in-frame clones and leaves some out. The sample has just over 80,000 clones, roughly 79% seen once. Sequencing was carried out using peripheral blood. These receptors were collected from a man aged 80 or over with acute or convalescent COVID-19.

This clone turned up a few times. This chain links TRBV28 with TRBJ1-6; no clear D gene. V was pared by 5 bases and J by 8 bases, with 7 bases between. This CDR3 is built from 12 residues. Germline V gives CDR1 MDHEN, CDR2 SYDVKM. The CDR3 loop is CASSPPYSPLHF. CDR3 nucleotides: TGTGCCAGCAGTCCTCCCTATTCACCCCTCCACTTT. The full variable domain, completed using reference TRBV28 and TRBJ1-6, is DVKVTQSSRYLVKRTGEKVFLECVQDMDHENMFWYRQDPGLGLRLIYFSYDVKMKEKGDIPEGYSVSREKKERFSLILESASTNQTSMYLCASSPPYSPLHFGNGTRLTVT.

The chain uses TRBV27 and TRBJ2-3, with 11 bases lining up with TRBD2. Germline V lookup: CDR1 MNHEY, CDR2 SMNVEV (reference sequence). J was trimmed by 7 bases and V by 3 bases; bases with no gene match: 6. The CDR3 length is 15 residues. The CDR3 loop is CASSFSGRAPHTQYF. The CDR3 nucleotides are TGTGCCAGCAGTTTTAGCGGGAGGGCCCCCCATACGCAGTATTTT.

This chain joins TRBV5-1 and TRBJ2-2; D gene ambiguous. The germline CDR1 and CDR2 sequences are SGHRS and YFSETQ. Trimming stripped 5 bases from V and 1 base from J, with 12 bases between. The CDR3 runs to 15 residues. CDR3 amino acids: CASRPYTGNTGELFF. CDR3 coding DNA: TGCGCCAGCAGGCCGTATACTGGGAACACCGGGGAGCTGTTTTTT.

This clone was counted a single time. This sequence joins TRBV6-5 and TRBJ2-6; D may be TRBD1 (5 bases). Germline V gives CDR1 MNHEY, CDR2 SVGAGI. V was pared by 4 bases and J by 2 bases, with 6 bases between. This CDR3 region has 14 residues. The CDR3 DNA reads as TGTGCCAGCAGTTCGACAGCTGGGGCCAACGTCCTGACTTTC. Its translation is CASSSTAGANVLTF.

This clone was found once. The chain has TRBV19 and TRBJ1-1, with D perhaps matching TRBD1 (6 bases). The CDR3 covers 15 residues. Germline V gene data show CDR1 as LNHDA and CDR2 as SQIVND (reference sequence). V lost 3 bases and J lost 1, with 12 bases in between. The CDR3 DNA reads TGTGCCAGTAGTATTCGGGACATAGGGAACACTGAAGCTTTCTTT. Translated, it gives CASSIRDIGNTEAFF.

The CDR3 DNA reads as TGTGCCAGCAGTACACTAGGACTAGCGGGGAATGAGCAGTTCTTC. Protein product: CASSTLGLAGNEQFF. The V call is TRBV2, the J call TRBJ2-1; TRBD2 aligns across 12 bases. This CDR3 is built from 15 residues. The V and J ends lost 5 bases and 7 bases, in that order; junction bases with no gene match: 6. CDR1 SNHLY and CDR2 FYNNEI come from the germline V gene. The full variable domain, with the rest looked up from reference TRBV2 and TRBJ2-1, is EPEVTQTPSHQVTQMGQEVILRCVPISNHLYFYWYRQILGQKVEFLVSFYNNEISEKSEIFDDQFSVERPDGSNFTLKIRSTKLEDSAMYFCASSTLGLAGNEQFFGPGTRLTVL.

This clone turned up a few times. The V gene is TRBV19, the J gene TRBJ2-7; 9 bases match TRBD1. The germline CDR1 and CDR2 sequences are LNHDA and SQIVND (reference sequence). The CDR3 covers 15 residues. V trimming: 4 bases; J trimming: 5 bases; junction bases outside the gene matches: 9. CDR3 bases: TGTGCCAGTAGTAATTCCGGGACAGGGATTAACGAGCAGTACTTC. It specifies CASSNSGTGINEQYF.

This clone occurred a few times. Other DNA sequences in the same sample also yield this CDR3. CDR3 sequence: CASSYSGGRGTEAFF. DNA of the CDR3: TGTGCCAGCAGTTATTCAGGGGGCCGGGGCACTGAAGCTTTCTTT. This rearrangement joins TRBV6-5 to TRBJ1-1, with 8 bases that match TRBD1. Germline assignment: CDR1 MNHEY and CDR2 SVGAGI. CDR3 length: 15 amino acids. V lost 3 bases, J lost 4 bases, and 7 bases stayed unmatched.

The rearrangement uses TRBV5-5 and TRBJ2-1; D may be TRBD1 (5 bases). Trimming left V 1 base short and J 0 bases short, with 8 bases between. Germline CDR1 SGHKS, CDR2 YYEKEE (reference sequence). The CDR3 sequence is 15 residues long. The CDR3 loop reads CASSLYQGSYNEQFF. The CDR3 nucleotides are TGTGCCAGCAGCTTGTACCAGGGCTCCTACAATGAGCAGTTCTTC.

The V gene is TRBV10-2, the J gene TRBJ2-7; D may be TRBD2 (6 bases). This CDR3 has 13 residues. Trimming took 2 bases from V and 1 from J, leaving 6 bases between them. Germline V CDR1 and CDR2: WSHSY, SAAADI. Written as DNA, the CDR3 is TGCGCCAGCAGTGAGGGGACTTCCTACGAGCAGTACTTC. Its protein product is CASSEGTSYEQYF.

This clone was detected ten times or more. The chain joins TRBV3-1 (or the pseudogene TRBV3-2) to TRBJ2-1, with 10 nucleotides matching TRBD2. The CDR3 contains 16 residues. CDR1 LGHDT and CDR2 YNNKEL come from the germline V gene (reference sequence). After removal of 0 bases from V and 7 bases from J, the junction contained 6 bases not matched to a gene. The CDR3 sequence: CASSQELAGWQNEQFF. Here the CDR3 DNA reads TGTGCCAGCAGCCAAGAACTAGCGGGGTGGCAGAATGAGCAGTTCTTC.

The gene calls are TRBV28 and TRBJ2-5; possible D gene TRBD2, 7 bases. Between the trimmed V and J ends, which lost 7 bases and 4 bases, there was a span of 19 bases. CDR1 and CDR2 from the germline V gene are MDHEN and SYDVKM. CDR3 length: 15 residues. The CDR3 sequence: CASTQRGRASETQYF. The DNA for the CDR3 is TGTGCCAGCACCCAAAGGGGGAGGGCCTCAGAGACCCAGTACTTC. Variable domain in full (rest from reference TRBV28 and TRBJ2-5): DVKVTQSSRYLVKRTGEKVFLECVQDMDHENMFWYRQDPGLGLRLIYFSYDVKMKEKGDIPEGYSVSREKKERFSLILESASTNQTSMYLCASTQRGRASETQYFGPGTRLLVL.

The chain has TRBV9 and TRBJ1-2; D possibly corresponds to TRBD1 (6 bases). The CDR3 totals 11 residues. Germline values: CDR1 SGDLS, CDR2 YYNGEE. Trimming removed 3 bases at V and 14 bases at J, with 14 bases between. The CDR3 is CASSADRKFTF. DNA for the CDR3: TGTGCCAGCAGCGCAGACAGGAAATTTACCTTC.

This rearrangement joins TRBV25-1 to TRBJ2-1; possible D gene TRBD2, 5 bases. The CDR3 totals 15 residues. Trimming left V 1 base short and J 3 bases short, with 10 bases between. Looked up from germline, CDR1 is MGHDK and CDR2 is SYGVNS. This CDR3 reads CASSEWLAGYNEQFF. The CDR3 DNA is TGTGCCAGCAGTGAATGGCTAGCAGGCTACAATGAGCAGTTCTTC.

CDR3 coding DNA: TGTGCCAGCAGCCCAGACAGTGGAGTGTATCAGCCCCAGCATTTT. Translation: CASSPDSGVYQPQHF. The gene calls are TRBV6-2 or TRBV6-3 and TRBJ1-5; tentatively, D is TRBD1 (5 bases). In germline, CDR1 is MNHEY, CDR2 SVGEGT. The V gene lost 6 bases and the J gene lost 5 bases, with 17 bases spanning the gap. This CDR3 has 15 amino acids.

The CDR3 region is CASSWSGYGYTF. Here the CDR3 DNA reads TGTGCCAGCAGTTGGAGCGGGTATGGCTACACCTTC. The chain employs TRBV25-1 and TRBJ1-2, with D hard to call. The CDR3 consists of 12 residues. Trimming took 5 bases from V and 5 from J, leaving 9 bases between them. Germline V gives CDR1 MGHDK, CDR2 SYGVNS.

This clone was seen a single time. The chain employs TRBV29-1 and TRBJ1-1, with D unclear. Trimming took 1 base from V and 2 from J, leaving 11 bases between them. Germline CDR1 is SQVTM and CDR2 is ANQGSEA. The CDR3 length is 14 residues. Here the CDR3 reads CSVEVPPGNTEAFF. In DNA form, the CDR3 reads TGCAGCGTTGAAGTTCCCCCGGGAAACACTGAAGCTTTCTTT.

This clone was observed once. The CDR3: CASSLTLKGAGNGYTF. In nucleotides, the CDR3 is TGTGCCAGCAGCCTTACTCTAAAGGGCGCGGGTAACGGCTACACCTTC. The chain has TRBV3-1 (or the pseudogene TRBV3-2) and TRBJ1-2; no reliable D call. Per the germline V gene, CDR1 is LGHDT and CDR2 is YNNKEL (reference sequence). The CDR3 is made up of 16 amino acids. Trimming left V 4 bases short and J 8 bases short, with 23 bases between.